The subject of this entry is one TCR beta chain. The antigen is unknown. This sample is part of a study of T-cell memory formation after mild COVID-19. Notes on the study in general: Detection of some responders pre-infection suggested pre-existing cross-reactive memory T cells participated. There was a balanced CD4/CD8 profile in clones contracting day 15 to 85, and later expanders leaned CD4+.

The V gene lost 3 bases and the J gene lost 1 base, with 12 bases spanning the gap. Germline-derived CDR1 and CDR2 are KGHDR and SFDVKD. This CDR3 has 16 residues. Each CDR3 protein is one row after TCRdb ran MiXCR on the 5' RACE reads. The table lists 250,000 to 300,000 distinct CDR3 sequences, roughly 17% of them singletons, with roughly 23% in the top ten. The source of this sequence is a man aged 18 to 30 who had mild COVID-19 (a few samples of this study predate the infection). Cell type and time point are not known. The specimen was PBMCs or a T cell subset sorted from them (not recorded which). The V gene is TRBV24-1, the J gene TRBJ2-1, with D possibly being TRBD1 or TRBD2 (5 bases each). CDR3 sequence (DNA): TGTGCCACCAGTGATCCGGGACCACAGTCCTACAATGAGCAGTTCTTC. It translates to CATSDPGPQSYNEQFF.